The rows below give T cell receptor beta chains drawn from one sample of a study of CD8 T cells in Susac syndrome. TCRdb called the immunoSEQ multiplex PCR reads again in MiXCR, with one record for every CDR3 protein. This table has about 180,000 distinct CDR3 sequences, roughly 95% appearing once. The sequenced sample was CD8+ T cells from PBMCs. The receptors come from a human donor with multiple sclerosis. The CDR3 runs from the conserved cysteine through the conserved F or W. Fields, in order: D gene, J gene, V gene, CDR3 DNA, CDR3 protein. D genes are given only for firm matches.

D gene: .; J gene: TRBJ2-7; V gene: TRBV2; CDR3 DNA: TGTGCCAGCAGCGTCGGTGGGTGGGGAAACGAGCAGTACTTC; CDR3 protein: CASSVGGWGNEQYF
D gene: .; J gene: TRBJ2-5; V gene: TRBV12-3/TRBV12-4; CDR3 DNA: TGTGCCAGCAGTTTAGAGAATGACGGACAAGAGACCCAGTACTTC; CDR3 protein: CASSLENDGQETQYF
D gene: .; J gene: TRBJ2-7; V gene: TRBV27; CDR3 DNA: TGTGCCAGCAGTCCCGACAGGTTATCCTACGAGCAGTACTTC; CDR3 protein: CASSPDRLSYEQYF
D gene: TRBD1; J gene: TRBJ2-7; V gene: TRBV4-1; CDR3 DNA: TGCGCCAGCAGCCTCAAAACAGGGGGCCCAGACGAGCAGTACTTC; CDR3 protein: CASSLKTGGPDEQYF
D gene: .; J gene: TRBJ1-1; V gene: TRBV12-3/TRBV12-4; CDR3 DNA: TGTGCCAGCAGTTTGAACAGGGCGAACACTGAAGCTTTCTTT; CDR3 protein: CASSLNRANTEAFF
D gene: .; J gene: TRBJ1-2; V gene: TRBV20-1; CDR3 DNA: TGCAGTGCTAGAGATTCAGAGAACTACTATGGCTACACCTTC; CDR3 protein: CSARDSENYYGYTF
D gene: .; J gene: TRBJ1-6; V gene: TRBV7-9; CDR3 DNA: TGTGCCAGCAGCCGTGGGGAAACAGGGCGCTCACCCCTCCACTTT; CDR3 protein: CASSRGETGRSPLHF
D gene: .; J gene: TRBJ2-3; V gene: TRBV12-3/TRBV12-4; CDR3 DNA: TGTGCCAGCAGTTCAGGGCCCACAGATACGCAGTATTTT; CDR3 protein: CASSSGPTDTQYF
D gene: .; J gene: TRBJ2-1; V gene: TRBV9; CDR3 DNA: TGTGCCAGCAGCTCCACCAGGGAGCAGTTCTTC; CDR3 protein: CASSSTREQFF
D gene: .; J gene: TRBJ2-7; V gene: TRBV20-1; CDR3 DNA: TGCAGTGCTAGAGATGGGCAGGGTGGCTACTACGAGCAGTACTTC; CDR3 protein: CSARDGQGGYYEQYF
D gene: TRBD1; J gene: TRBJ2-3; V gene: TRBV7-8; CDR3 DNA: TGTGCCAGCAGCTCGCTCGGGACAGGGGGGGCAGATACGCAGTATTTT; CDR3 protein: CASSSLGTGGADTQYF
D gene: .; J gene: TRBJ2-1; V gene: TRBV5-1; CDR3 DNA: TGCGCCAGCACCCAGAGTAACGGAGCAAACAATGAGCAGTTCTTC; CDR3 protein: CASTQSNGANNEQFF
D gene: TRBD2; J gene: TRBJ2-3; V gene: TRBV9; CDR3 DNA: TGTGCCAGCAGTGTTGCGGGAGAATTGGCAGATACGCAGTATTTT; CDR3 protein: CASSVAGELADTQYF
D gene: TRBD2; J gene: TRBJ2-3; V gene: TRBV20-1; CDR3 DNA: TGCAGTGCTAGAGATCCCGCGGGAGTAGTAGATACGCAGTATTTT; CDR3 protein: CSARDPAGVVDTQYF
D gene: .; J gene: TRBJ1-2; V gene: TRBV7-9; CDR3 DNA: TGTGCCAGCAGCTTAGTGGATAGAGGGGGTGGCTACACCTTC; CDR3 protein: CASSLVDRGGGYTF
D gene: .; J gene: TRBJ2-5; V gene: TRBV27; CDR3 DNA: TGTGCCAGCAGCAGGGTAGGAGAGACCCAGTACTTC; CDR3 protein: CASSRVGETQYF
D gene: .; J gene: TRBJ2-1; V gene: TRBV5-6; CDR3 DNA: TGTGCCAGCGGGAAGGGACCCTACAATGAGCAGTTCTTC; CDR3 protein: CASGKGPYNEQFF
D gene: .; J gene: TRBJ2-7; V gene: TRBV3-1; CDR3 DNA: TGTGCCAGCAGCCAAGCTTTTGGACTATTCGGGGCCAGCGAGCAGTACTTC; CDR3 protein: CASSQAFGLFGASEQYF
D gene: .; J gene: TRBJ1-2; V gene: TRBV13; CDR3 DNA: TGTGCCAGCAGCCCCGACAGGAATGGCTACACCTTC; CDR3 protein: CASSPDRNGYTF
D gene: .; J gene: TRBJ2-3; V gene: TRBV5-4; CDR3 DNA: TGTGCCAGCACCCCGGCTGAAGGGCGGGATACGCAGTATTTT; CDR3 protein: CASTPAEGRDTQYF